These T cell receptor beta chains were read from a single sample in a study of T cell repertoires in cytomegalovirus infection. TCRdb ran MiXCR on the reads and lists one entry per CDR3 protein. The repertoire includes hundreds of thousands of distinct CDR3 sequences, 17% of them detected once, and around 12% sits in the top ten. Sequences were obtained from PBMCs. Source of these receptors: a human donor in good health (CMV status not recorded). Some clones in this sample may be carry-over from other donors' samples. Each CDR3 is given with its conserved first and last residue. The D gene is left open where the match is weak. The size field is filled for only some rows; it gives once, few, many or a size class.

d_call clone_size j_call v_call cdr3_nt cdr3_aa
. . TRBJ2-7 TRBV12-3/TRBV12-4 TGTGCCAGCAGTTTCCTGGGGGGAGGCGAGCAGTACTTC CASSFLGGGEQYF
TRBD2 . TRBJ2-7 TRBV28 TGTGCCAGCAGTTCAGGAACTAGCGGAGGGGGCGAGCAGTACTTC CASSSGTSGGGEQYF
TRBD1 many TRBJ2-1 TRBV10-3 TGTGCCACCGTAACAGGGGGCACCTACAATGAGCAGTTCTTC CATVTGGTYNEQFF
. . TRBJ2-1 TRBV14 TGTGCCAGCAGCCAAGTATGGGGGGCCTACAATGAGCAGTTCTTC CASSQVWGAYNEQFF
. . TRBJ2-2 TRBV12-3/TRBV12-4 TGTGCCAGCACTTCGGGACGGAACACCGGGGAGCTGTTTTTT CASTSGRNTGELFF
TRBD2 . TRBJ2-1 TRBV9 TGTGCCAGCAGCGTGGGTACTAGCGGGGGCTTCAATGAGCAGTTCTTC CASSVGTSGGFNEQFF
. many TRBJ1-5 TRBV12-3/TRBV12-4 TGTGCCAGCGCGGTGGGGACGTTTCAGCCCCAGCATTTT CASAVGTFQPQHF
. . TRBJ1-3 TRBV6-2/TRBV6-3 TGTGCCAGCAGTTACTTTTCCGGACTCTCTGGAAACACCATATATTTT CASSYFSGLSGNTIYF
TRBD1 few TRBJ2-3 TRBV28 TGTGCCAGCAGTTTATCATACAGGGGGCTGGTTGGCACAGATACGCAGTATTTT CASSLSYRGLVGTDTQYF
TRBD1 many TRBJ2-7 TRBV10-3 TGTGCCATCAGTGAGCCGGTAACAGGGGGGTTACCTCACTACGAGCAGTACTTC CAISEPVTGGLPHYEQYF
TRBD2 many TRBJ2-7 TRBV6-1 TGTGCCAGCAGTGAACGTAGCGGGGGAACCTACGAGCAGTACTTC CASSERSGGTYEQYF
TRBD1 . TRBJ1-6 TRBV7-2 TGTGCCAGCAGCTTAGGGACAGGCCAGGGGGTTCATACCCTCCACTTT CASSLGTGQGVHTLHF
TRBD1 . TRBJ1-3 TRBV20-1 TGCAGTGCCGTTAAACAGGGGACCGCTGGCTCTGGAAACACCATATATTTT CSAVKQGTAGSGNTIYF
. . TRBJ1-2 TRBV5-1 TGCGCCAGCAGCTTCAGGGTGGACAACTATGGCTACACCTTC CASSFRVDNYGYTF
. . TRBJ2-1 TRBV5-6 TGTGCCAGCAGCTTGATTGGCGAGGACTCCTACAATGAGCAGTTCTTC CASSLIGEDSYNEQFF
. . TRBJ2-2 TRBV6-1 TGTGCCAGCAGTTATTCGGGAGTCCACTCCACCGGGGAGCTGTTTTTT CASSYSGVHSTGELFF
. few TRBJ2-7 TRBV2 TGTGCCAGCAGTGCCTCCCATTACGAGCAGTACTTC CASSASHYEQYF
TRBD2 few TRBJ2-3 TRBV19 TGTGCCAGTAGTCTCTCCTCAGGGTTGGTAGCGGGTGTAACAGATACGCAGTATTTT CASSLSSGLVAGVTDTQYF
TRBD1 many TRBJ1-2 TRBV7-2 TGTGCCAGCAGCTTAGACCAGGGGGCACCCTATGGCTACACCTTC CASSLDQGAPYGYTF
TRBD1 many TRBJ1-2 TRBV7-2 TGTGCCAGCAGCTTAGCCCCGGGACAGCTTTATGGCTACACCTTC CASSLAPGQLYGYTF